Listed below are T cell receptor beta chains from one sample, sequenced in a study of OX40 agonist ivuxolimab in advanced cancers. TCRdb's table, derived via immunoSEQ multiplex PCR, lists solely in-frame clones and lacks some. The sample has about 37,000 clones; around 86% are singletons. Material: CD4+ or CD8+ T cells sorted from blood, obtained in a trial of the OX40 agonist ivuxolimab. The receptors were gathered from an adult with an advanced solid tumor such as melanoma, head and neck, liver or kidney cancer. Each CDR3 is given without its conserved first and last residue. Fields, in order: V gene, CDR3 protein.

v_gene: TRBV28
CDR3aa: ASGSQPQH

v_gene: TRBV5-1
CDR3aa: ASSAGTSAQETQY

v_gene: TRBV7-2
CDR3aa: ASSLALRTGELF

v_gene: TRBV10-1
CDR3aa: ASSSGTYGEKLF

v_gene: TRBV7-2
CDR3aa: ASSLVGTSGPSTDTQY

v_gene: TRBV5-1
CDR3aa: ASSLLDLNTEAF

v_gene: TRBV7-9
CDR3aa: ASSLGGDNEKLF

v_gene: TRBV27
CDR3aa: ASSSGPYNEQF

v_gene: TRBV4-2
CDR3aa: ASSQDPNSQSYGYT

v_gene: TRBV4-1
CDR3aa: ASSQVPASTDTQY

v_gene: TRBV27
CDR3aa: ASSPRDDSYNEQF

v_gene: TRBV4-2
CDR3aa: ASSQGQGFDAGELF

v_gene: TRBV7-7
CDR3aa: ASSLGAGELF

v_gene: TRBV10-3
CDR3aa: AISDTGGDNYGYT

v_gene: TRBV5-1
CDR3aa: ASSLATDTQY

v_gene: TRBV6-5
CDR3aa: ASSSPQGHYGYT

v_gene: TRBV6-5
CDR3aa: ASSWGLNQPQH

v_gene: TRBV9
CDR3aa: ASSVVGGGRNTQY

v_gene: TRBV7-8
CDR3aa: ASQEGTGGRETQY

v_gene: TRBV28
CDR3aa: ASSFIRGESNEQF

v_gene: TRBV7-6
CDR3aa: ASSRTTMSHEQF

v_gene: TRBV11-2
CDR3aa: ASSFRGVYEQY

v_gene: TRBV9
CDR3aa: ASSVDQRTYEQY

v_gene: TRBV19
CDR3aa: ASSIDRLSGRADTQY

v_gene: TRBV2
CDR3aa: ASNIGTGAGELF

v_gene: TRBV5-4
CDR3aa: ASSLREHTDTQY

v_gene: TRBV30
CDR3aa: AWTRIPNEKLF

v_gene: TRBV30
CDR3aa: AWSKREGQITDTQY

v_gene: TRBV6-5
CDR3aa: ASSSPRIGYQETQY

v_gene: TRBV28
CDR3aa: ASSLLGQGINGYT

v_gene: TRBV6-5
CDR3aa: ASTKDGRDEKLF

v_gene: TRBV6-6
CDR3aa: ASSHRTGGGELF

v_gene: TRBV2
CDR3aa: ASRRDKSGREQY

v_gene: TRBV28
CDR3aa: ASSFGLNQPQH

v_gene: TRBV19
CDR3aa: ASNGEVNEKLF

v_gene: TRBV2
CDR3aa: ASQRGTSTDTQY

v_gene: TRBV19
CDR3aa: ASSPGGAADYEQY

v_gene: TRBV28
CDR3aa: ASKRPSSYNEQF

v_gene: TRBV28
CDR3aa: ASTTAGGTEAF

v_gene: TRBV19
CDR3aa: ASSATFLEQY

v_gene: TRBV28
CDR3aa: ASSSRAGSPGGEQY

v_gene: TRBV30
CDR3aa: AWSIRTGPQPQH

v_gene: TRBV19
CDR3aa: ASSNPQRAYNEQF

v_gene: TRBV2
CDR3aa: ASSIPGLELAGIQY

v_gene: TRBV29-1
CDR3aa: SVDDRQNTEAF

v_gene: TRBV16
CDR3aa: ASSHRNRDEAF

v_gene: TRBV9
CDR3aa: ASSGEGEVSPLH

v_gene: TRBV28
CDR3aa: ASSSPGGTEAF